This T cell receptor beta chain was profiled in a study of blood T cell repertoires in COVID-19. The CDR3 length is 13 residues. CDR1 and CDR2 from the germline V gene are SGHTA and FQGTGA. Trimming cost V 3 bases and J 6 bases, with 8 bases left between them. Profiled with immunoSEQ multiplex PCR; TCRdb holds only in-frame clones, not every one. This sample has 250,000 to 400,000 clones, with about nine tenths found just once. The chain is built from TRBV7-3 and TRBJ2-2; a weak D match, TRBD2 (6 bases). The origin of this receptor is a man aged 45 to 65 with active or convalescent COVID-19. Sequenced: peripheral blood. CDR3 coding DNA: TGTGCCAGCAGCTTCGGGACTCCCGGGGAGCTGTTTTTT. It encodes CASSFGTPGELFF.